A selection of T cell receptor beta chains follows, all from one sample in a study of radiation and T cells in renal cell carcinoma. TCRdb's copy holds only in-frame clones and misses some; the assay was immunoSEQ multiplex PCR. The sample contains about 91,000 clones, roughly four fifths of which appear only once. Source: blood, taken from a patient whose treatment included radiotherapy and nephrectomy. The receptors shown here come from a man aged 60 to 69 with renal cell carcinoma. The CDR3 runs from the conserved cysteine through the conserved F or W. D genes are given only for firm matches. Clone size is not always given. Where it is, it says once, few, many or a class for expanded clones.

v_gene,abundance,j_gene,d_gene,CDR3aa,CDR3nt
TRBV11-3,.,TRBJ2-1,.,CASTLGAGNNEQFF,TGTGCCAGCACCCTAGGGGCGGGTAACAATGAGCAGTTCTTC
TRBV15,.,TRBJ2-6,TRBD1,CATNLDRGFSGANVLTF,TGTGCCACCAACCTAGACAGGGGGTTCTCTGGGGCCAACGTCCTGACTTTC
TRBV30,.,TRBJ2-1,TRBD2,CAWSGGSGGNEQFF,TGTGCCTGGAGTGGTGGTAGCGGGGGCAATGAGCAGTTCTTC
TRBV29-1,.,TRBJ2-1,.,CSVEVVPAENEQFF,TGCAGCGTTGAAGTGGTCCCAGCCGAAAATGAGCAGTTCTTC
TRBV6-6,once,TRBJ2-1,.,CASRSTGSYNEQFF,TGTGCCAGCAGGTCGACTGGCTCCTACAATGAGCAGTTCTTC
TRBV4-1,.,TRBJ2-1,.,CASSRDPDNEQFF,TGCGCCAGCAGCCGAGACCCTGACAATGAGCAGTTCTTC
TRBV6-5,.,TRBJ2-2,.,CASNREPNTGELFF,TGTGCCAGCAACAGGGAGCCAAACACCGGGGAGCTGTTTTTT
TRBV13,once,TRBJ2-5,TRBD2,CASSLGREGTQYF,TGTGCCAGCAGCTTAGGCAGGGAGGGGACCCAGTACTTC
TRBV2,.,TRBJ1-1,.,CASRDSRYTEAFF,TGTGCCAGCAGGGATTCCAGGTACACTGAAGCTTTCTTT
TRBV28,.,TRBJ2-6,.,CASRPSGANVLTF,TGTGCCAGTCGTCCCTCTGGGGCCAACGTCCTGACTTTC
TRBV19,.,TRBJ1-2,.,CASSPPGRPNYGYTF,TGTGCCAGTAGTCCCCCCGGGAGGCCCAACTATGGCTACACCTTC
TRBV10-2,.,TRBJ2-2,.,CASAAGHGELFF,TGCGCCAGCGCTGCGGGACACGGGGAGCTGTTTTTT
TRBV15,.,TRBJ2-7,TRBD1,CATSKGQGPYEQYF,TGTGCCACCAGCAAGGGACAGGGTCCCTACGAGCAGTACTTC
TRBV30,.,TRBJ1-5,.,CAWSGKRTGQPQHF,TGTGCCTGGAGTGGTAAGAGGACGGGACAGCCCCAGCATTTT
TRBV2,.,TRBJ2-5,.,CASSRSEETQYF,TGTGCCAGCAGTCGATCAGAAGAGACCCAGTACTTC
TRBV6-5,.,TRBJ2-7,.,CASNVGRYQSYEQYF,TGTGCCAGCAACGTCGGGAGATATCAATCCTACGAGCAGTACTTC